The entry below describes one TCR beta chain. This entry belongs to a study of blood T cell repertoires in COVID-19. Repertoires were generated with immunoSEQ multiplex PCR, while TCRdb's copy carries only in-frame clones and drops some. The sample has 120,000 or so clones, approximately 91% seen once; the top ten hold about 1.2%. CDR1 is SGHAT and CDR2 is FQNNGV in the germline V gene. This CDR3 region has 13 residues. V lost 4 bases and J lost 4; bases outside the gene matches: 3. The sample taken for sequencing was peripheral blood. This sequence was found in a woman aged 80 or older with acute or convalescent COVID-19. The chain links TRBV11-2 to TRBJ1-2, with 7 bases matching TRBD1. The CDR3 is CASSWDSSYGYTF. CDR3 DNA: TGTGCCAGCAGCTGGGACAGCTCCTATGGCTACACCTTC.